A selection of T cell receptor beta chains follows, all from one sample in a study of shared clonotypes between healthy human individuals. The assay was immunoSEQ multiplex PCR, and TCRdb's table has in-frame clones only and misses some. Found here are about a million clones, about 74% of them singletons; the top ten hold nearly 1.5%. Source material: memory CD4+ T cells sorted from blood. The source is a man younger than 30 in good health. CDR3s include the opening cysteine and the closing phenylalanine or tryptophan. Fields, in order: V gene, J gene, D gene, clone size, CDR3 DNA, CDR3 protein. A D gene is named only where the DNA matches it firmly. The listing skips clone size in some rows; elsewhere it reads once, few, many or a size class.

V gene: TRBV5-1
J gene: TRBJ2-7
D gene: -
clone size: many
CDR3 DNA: TGCGCCAGCAGCTTGGCCGGGGACGGAGTCTACGAGCAGTACTTC
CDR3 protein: CASSLAGDGVYEQYF

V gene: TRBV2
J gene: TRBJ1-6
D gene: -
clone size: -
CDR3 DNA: TGTGCCAGCGGTAGAAACTCCTATAATTCACCCCTCCACTTT
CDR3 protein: CASGRNSYNSPLHF

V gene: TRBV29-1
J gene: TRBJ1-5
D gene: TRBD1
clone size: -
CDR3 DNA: TGCAGCGCAGTGCGGGGACAGGGGGCCGGTCGGGGTCAGCCCCAGCATTTT
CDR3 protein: CSAVRGQGAGRGQPQHF

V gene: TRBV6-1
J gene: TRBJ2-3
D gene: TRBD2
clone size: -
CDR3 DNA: TGTGCCAGCAGGAGGGAGCGGGGGCGGTCGGATACGCAGTATTTT
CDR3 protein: CASRRERGRSDTQYF

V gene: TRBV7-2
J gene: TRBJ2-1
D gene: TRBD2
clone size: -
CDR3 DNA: TGTGCCAGCAGCCTCTCAGGACTAGCGGGAGGATCGTACTACAATGAGCAGTTCTTC
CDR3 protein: CASSLSGLAGGSYYNEQFF

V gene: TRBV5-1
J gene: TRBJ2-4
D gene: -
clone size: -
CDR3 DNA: TGCGCCAGCGGTACCGGACAAGCCAAAAACATTCAGTACTTC
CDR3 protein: CASGTGQAKNIQYF

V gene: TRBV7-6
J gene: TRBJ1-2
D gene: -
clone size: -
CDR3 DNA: TGTGCCAGCAGCTTAGTGGCTGGAGATGGCTACACCTTC
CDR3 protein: CASSLVAGDGYTF

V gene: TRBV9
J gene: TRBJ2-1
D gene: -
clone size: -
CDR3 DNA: TGTGCCAGCAGCCCCCTGGGGGCGGCCTCCTACAATGAGCAGTTCTTC
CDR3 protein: CASSPLGAASYNEQFF

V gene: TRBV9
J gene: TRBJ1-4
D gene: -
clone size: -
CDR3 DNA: TGTGCCAGCAGCGTCATGGGAGGGCTGAACGAAAAACTGTTTTTT
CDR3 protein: CASSVMGGLNEKLFF

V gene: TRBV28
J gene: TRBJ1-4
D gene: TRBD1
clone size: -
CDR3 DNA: TGTGCCAGCAGTCCGACCGGGACAGTGGCTGAAAAACTGTTTTTT
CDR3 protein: CASSPTGTVAEKLFF

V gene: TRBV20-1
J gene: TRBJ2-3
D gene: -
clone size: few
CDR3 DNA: TGCAGTGCGACTGGTGATACGCAGTATTTT
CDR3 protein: CSATGDTQYF

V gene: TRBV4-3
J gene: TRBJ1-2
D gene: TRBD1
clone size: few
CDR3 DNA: TGCGCCAGCAGCCAAGGGGGACAGGGGAACTATGGCTACACCTTC
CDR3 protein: CASSQGGQGNYGYTF

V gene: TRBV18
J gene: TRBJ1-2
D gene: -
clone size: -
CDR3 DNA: TGTGCCAGCTCAAATTTACCAGGGGATTGGGACTATGGCTACACCTTC
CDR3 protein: CASSNLPGDWDYGYTF

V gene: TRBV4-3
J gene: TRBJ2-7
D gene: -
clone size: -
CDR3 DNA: TGCGCCAGCAGCCAAGATGACAGGACCTCCTACGAGCAGTACTTC
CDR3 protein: CASSQDDRTSYEQYF

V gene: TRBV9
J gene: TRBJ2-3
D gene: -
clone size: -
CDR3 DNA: TGTGCCAGCAGCGTAGCACAGGGAATAGATACGCAGTATTTT
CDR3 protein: CASSVAQGIDTQYF

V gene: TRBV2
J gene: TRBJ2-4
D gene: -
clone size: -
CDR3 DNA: TGTGCCAGCAGCGAGACAAAATTGGCCAAAAACATTCAGTACTTC
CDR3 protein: CASSETKLAKNIQYF

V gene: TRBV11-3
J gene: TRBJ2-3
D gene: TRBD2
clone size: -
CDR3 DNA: TGTGCCAGCAGCCCGCTAGGGCTAGCGGGAGGCACAGATACGCAGTATTTT
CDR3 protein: CASSPLGLAGGTDTQYF

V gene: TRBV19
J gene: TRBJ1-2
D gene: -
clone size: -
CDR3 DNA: TGTGCCAGTAGTATCCCAGCCGCCACCTCTTCTTATGGCTACACCTTC
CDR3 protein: CASSIPAATSSYGYTF

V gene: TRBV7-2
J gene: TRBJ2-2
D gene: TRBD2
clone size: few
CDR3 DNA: TGTGCCAGCAGCTTGCCCCGGGGGGGGACCGGGGAGCTGTTTTTT
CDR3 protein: CASSLPRGGTGELFF

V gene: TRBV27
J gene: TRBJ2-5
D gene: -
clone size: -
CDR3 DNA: TGTGCCAGCAGGACACCCGGGTCACAAGAGACCCAGTACTTC
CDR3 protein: CASRTPGSQETQYF

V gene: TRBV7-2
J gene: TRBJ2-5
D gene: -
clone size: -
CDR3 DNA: TGTGCCAGCGGTGTCCAGGCGGGGATCGGGGAGACCCAGTACTTC
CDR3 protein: CASGVQAGIGETQYF

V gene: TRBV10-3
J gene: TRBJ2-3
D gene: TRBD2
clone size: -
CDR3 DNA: TGTGCCAGGCTGATTCGGGGCGGGAGGGACACAGATACGCAGTATTTT
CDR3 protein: CARLIRGGRDTDTQYF

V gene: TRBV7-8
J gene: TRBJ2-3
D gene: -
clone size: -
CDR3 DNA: TGTGCCAGCAGCTATACCGCCACAGATACGCAGTATTTT
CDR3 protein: CASSYTATDTQYF

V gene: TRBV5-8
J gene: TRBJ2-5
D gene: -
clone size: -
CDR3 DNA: TGTGCCAGCAGCTTGCCCGCATGGAGTGCCGATGCGGAGACCCAGTACTTC
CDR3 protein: CASSLPAWSADAETQYF

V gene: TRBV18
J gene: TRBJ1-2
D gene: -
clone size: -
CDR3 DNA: TGTGCCAGCTCACGGGGAGAGAGCTATGGCTACACCTTC
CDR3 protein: CASSRGESYGYTF

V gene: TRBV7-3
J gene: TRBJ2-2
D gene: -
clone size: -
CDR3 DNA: TGTGCCAGCAGCTTACTCGGGGCTACCGGGGAGCTGTTTTTT
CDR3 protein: CASSLLGATGELFF

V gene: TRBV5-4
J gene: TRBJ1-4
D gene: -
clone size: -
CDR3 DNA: TGTGCCAGCAGCTTGGACAGGGCCATTGGGGAAAAACTGTTTTTT
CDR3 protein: CASSLDRAIGEKLFF

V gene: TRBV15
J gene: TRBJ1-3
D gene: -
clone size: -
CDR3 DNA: TGTGCCACCAGCAGAGGGACGACTGGAAACACCATATATTTT
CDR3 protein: CATSRGTTGNTIYF

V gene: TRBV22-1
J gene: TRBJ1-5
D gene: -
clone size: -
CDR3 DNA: TGTCCTGGGAGCCAGGAAGACAGGGCCTCTAGCAATCAGCCCCAGCATTTT
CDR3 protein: CPGSQEDRASSNQPQHF

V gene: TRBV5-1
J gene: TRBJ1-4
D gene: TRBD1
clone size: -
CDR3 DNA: TGCGCCAGCAGCCCGCGGACAGGGAATGAAAAACTGTTTTTT
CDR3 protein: CASSPRTGNEKLFF

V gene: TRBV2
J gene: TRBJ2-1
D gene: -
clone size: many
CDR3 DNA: TGTGCCAGCAGTGAAACTGGTGGAGGGAACAATGAGCAGTTCTTC
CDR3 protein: CASSETGGGNNEQFF

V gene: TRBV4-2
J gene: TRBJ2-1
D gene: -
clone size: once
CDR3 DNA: TGTGCCAGCAGCCAAGATTGGAGGGGGAGCTACAATGAGCAGTTCTTC
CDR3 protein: CASSQDWRGSYNEQFF

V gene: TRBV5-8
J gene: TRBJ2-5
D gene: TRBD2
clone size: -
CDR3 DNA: TGTGCCAGTCCACAGGGTTTTCCGGGACTAGCGGGGGAGACCCAGTACTTC
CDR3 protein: CASPQGFPGLAGETQYF

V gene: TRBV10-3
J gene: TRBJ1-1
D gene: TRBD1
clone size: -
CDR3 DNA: TGTGCCAGCCGGGACAGGGAACGGAACACTGAAGCTTTCTTT
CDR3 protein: CASRDRERNTEAFF

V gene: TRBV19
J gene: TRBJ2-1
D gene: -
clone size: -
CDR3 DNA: TGTGCCAGTAGTATAGGAAGGGATAGCTCCTACAATGAGCAGTTCTTC
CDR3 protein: CASSIGRDSSYNEQFF

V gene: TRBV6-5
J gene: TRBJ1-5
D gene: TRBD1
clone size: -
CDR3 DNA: TGTGCCAGCAGTAGGACAGGGATCAATCAGCCCCAGCATTTT
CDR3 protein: CASSRTGINQPQHF

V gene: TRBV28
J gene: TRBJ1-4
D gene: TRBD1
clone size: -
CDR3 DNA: TGTGCCAGCAGTTTGGGACAGGGGAATGAAAAACTGTTTTTT
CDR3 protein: CASSLGQGNEKLFF

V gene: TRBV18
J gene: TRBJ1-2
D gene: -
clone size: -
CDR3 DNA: TGTGCCAGCTCACCCACCCCGGACAGAGCCTTAAACTATGGCTACACCTTC
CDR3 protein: CASSPTPDRALNYGYTF

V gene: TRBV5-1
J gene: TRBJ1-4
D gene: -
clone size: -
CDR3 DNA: TGCGCCAGCAGCTTGGGACAGGTACCTGAAAAACTGTTTTTT
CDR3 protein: CASSLGQVPEKLFF

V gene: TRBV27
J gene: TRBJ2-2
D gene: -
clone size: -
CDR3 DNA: TGTGCCAGCAGCCTAGCGAAGAACACCGGGGAGCTGTTTTTT
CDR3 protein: CASSLAKNTGELFF

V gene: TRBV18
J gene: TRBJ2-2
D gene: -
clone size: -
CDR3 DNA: TGTGCCAGCTCATCAGGGAACACCGGGGAGCTGTTTTTT
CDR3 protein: CASSSGNTGELFF

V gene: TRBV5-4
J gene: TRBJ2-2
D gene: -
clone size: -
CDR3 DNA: TGTGCCAGCAGCTGGGGGGCGGACACCGGGGAGCTGTTTTTT
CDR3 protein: CASSWGADTGELFF

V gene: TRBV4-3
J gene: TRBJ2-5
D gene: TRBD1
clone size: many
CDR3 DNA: TGCGCCAGCAGCCAAGGCATGACAGGGAAAGAGACCCAGTACTTC
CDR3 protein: CASSQGMTGKETQYF

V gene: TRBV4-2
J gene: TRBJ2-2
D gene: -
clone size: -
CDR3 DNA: TGTGCCAGCAGCCAATGGCTCACCGGGGAGCTGTTTTTT
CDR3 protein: CASSQWLTGELFF

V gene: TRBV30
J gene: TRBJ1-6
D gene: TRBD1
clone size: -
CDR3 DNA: TGTGCCTGGAGCTCGGACAGGGGAGGCTCCTATAATTCACCCCTCCACTTT
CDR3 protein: CAWSSDRGGSYNSPLHF

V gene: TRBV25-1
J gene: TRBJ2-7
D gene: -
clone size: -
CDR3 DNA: TGTGCCAGCAGTGAAGGGGGACTTTACGAGCAGTACTTC
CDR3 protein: CASSEGGLYEQYF

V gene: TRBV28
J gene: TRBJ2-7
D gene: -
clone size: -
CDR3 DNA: TGTGCCAGCAGTTGGAATCAGGACTGGGGCTCCTACGAGCAGTACTTC
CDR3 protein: CASSWNQDWGSYEQYF

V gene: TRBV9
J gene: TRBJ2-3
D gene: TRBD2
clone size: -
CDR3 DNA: TGTGCCAGCAGCGCCACCCGACTAGCGGGGACAGATACGCAGTATTTT
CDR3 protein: CASSATRLAGTDTQYF

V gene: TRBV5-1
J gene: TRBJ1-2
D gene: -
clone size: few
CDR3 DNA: TGCGCCAGCAGCTTCGAGAGACAAACCTATGGCTACACCTTC
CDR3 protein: CASSFERQTYGYTF

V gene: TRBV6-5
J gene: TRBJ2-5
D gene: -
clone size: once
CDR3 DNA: TGTGCCAGCAGGGGAGGCAGCCAGCGAGAGACCCAGTACTTC
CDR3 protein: CASRGGSQRETQYF

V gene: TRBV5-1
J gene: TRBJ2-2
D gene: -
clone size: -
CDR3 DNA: TGCGCCAGCAGCCGGCCGGCGAACACCGGGGAGCTGTTTTTT
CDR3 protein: CASSRPANTGELFF